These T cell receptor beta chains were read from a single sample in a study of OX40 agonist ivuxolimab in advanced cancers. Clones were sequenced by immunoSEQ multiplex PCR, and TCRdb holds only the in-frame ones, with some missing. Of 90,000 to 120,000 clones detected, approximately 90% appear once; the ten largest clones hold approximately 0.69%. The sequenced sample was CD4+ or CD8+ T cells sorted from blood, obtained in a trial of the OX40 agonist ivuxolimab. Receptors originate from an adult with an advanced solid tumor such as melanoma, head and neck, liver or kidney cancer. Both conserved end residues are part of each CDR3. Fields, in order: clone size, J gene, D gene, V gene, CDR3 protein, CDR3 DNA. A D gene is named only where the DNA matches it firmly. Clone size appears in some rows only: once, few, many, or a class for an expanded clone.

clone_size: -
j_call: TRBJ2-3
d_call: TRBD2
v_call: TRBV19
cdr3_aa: CASMRLAASTDTQYF
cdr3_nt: TGTGCCAGTATGAGGCTAGCGGCGAGCACAGATACGCAGTATTTT

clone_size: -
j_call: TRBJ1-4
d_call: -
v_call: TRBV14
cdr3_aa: CASSQLQAGQGKLFF
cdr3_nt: TGTGCCAGCAGCCAATTACAGGCCGGGCAGGGAAAACTGTTTTTT

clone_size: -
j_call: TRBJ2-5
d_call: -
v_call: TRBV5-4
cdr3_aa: CASSFPGGRETQYF
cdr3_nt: TGTGCCAGCAGCTTTCCCGGGGGCCGAGAGACCCAGTACTTC

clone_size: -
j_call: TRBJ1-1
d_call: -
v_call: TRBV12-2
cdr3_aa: CASSGALNTEAFF
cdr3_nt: TGTGCCAGCAGCGGCGCCCTTAACACTGAAGCTTTCTTT

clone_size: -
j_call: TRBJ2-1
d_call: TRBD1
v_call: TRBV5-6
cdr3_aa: CASSLVPQGDSTIF
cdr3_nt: TGTGCCAGCAGCTTGGTCCCCCAAGGGGACAGTACGATCTTC

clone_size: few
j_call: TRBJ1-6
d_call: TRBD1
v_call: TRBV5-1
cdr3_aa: CASSARQGDNSPLHF
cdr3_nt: TGCGCCAGCAGCGCTAGACAGGGGGATAATTCACCCCTCCACTTT

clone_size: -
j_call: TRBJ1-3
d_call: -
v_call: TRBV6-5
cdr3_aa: CASSGQSGNTIYF
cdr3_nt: TGTGCCAGCAGCGGACAGTCTGGAAACACCATATATTTT

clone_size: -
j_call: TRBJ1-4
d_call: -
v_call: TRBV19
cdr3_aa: CASSTGLEKLFF
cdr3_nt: TGTGCCAGTAGTACAGGGTTGGAAAAACTGTTTTTT

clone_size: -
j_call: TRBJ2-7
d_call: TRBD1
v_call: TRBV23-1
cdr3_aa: CASRTGGGLGHEQYF
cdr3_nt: TGCGCCAGCAGAACAGGGGGCGGGCTGGGCCACGAGCAGTACTTC

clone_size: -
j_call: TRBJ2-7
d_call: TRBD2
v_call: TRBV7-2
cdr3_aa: CASSRGGSSYEQYF
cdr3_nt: TGTGCCAGCAGCCGCGGGGGAAGCTCCTACGAGCAGTACTTC

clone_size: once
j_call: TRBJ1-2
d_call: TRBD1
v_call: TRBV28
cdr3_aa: CASRPTGTGDDGYTF
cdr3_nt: TGTGCCAGCAGGCCGACCGGGACAGGGGACGATGGCTACACCTTC

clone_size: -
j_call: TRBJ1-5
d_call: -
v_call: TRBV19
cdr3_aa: CASSIGLLSQHF
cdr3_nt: TGTGCCAGTAGTATTGGGTTGCTAAGCCAGCATTTT

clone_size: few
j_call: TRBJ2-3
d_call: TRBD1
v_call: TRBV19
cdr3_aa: CASSLGQGSGTDTQYF
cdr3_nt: TGTGCCAGTAGTCTGGGACAGGGGAGCGGCACAGATACGCAGTATTTT

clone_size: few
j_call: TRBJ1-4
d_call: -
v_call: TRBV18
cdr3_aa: CASSPQEEGKLFF
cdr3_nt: TGTGCCAGCTCACCACAGGAGGAGGGAAAACTGTTTTTT

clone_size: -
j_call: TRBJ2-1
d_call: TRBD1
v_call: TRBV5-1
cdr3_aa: CASSADRVYNEQFF
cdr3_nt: TGCGCCAGCAGCGCGGACAGGGTATACAATGAGCAGTTCTTC

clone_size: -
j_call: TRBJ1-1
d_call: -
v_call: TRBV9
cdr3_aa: CASSARTWDTEAFF
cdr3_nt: TGTGCCAGCAGCGCCCGTACCTGGGACACTGAAGCTTTCTTT

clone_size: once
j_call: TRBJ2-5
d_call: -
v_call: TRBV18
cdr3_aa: CASSPQQETQYF
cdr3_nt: TGTGCCAGCTCACCGCAGCAAGAGACCCAGTACTTC

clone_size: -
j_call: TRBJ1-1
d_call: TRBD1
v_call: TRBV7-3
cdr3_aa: CASSLKGGPTGNTEAFF
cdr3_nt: TGTGCCAGCAGCTTAAAAGGGGGCCCCACCGGGAACACTGAAGCTTTCTTT

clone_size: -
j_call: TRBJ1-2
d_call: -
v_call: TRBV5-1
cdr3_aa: CASSLVPGQANYGYTF
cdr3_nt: TGCGCCAGCAGCTTGGTGCCAGGGCAGGCGAATTATGGCTACACCTTC

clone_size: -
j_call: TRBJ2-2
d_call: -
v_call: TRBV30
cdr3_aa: CAWNRGSATGELFF
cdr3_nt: TGTGCCTGGAATCGGGGGAGTGCCACCGGGGAGCTGTTTTTT